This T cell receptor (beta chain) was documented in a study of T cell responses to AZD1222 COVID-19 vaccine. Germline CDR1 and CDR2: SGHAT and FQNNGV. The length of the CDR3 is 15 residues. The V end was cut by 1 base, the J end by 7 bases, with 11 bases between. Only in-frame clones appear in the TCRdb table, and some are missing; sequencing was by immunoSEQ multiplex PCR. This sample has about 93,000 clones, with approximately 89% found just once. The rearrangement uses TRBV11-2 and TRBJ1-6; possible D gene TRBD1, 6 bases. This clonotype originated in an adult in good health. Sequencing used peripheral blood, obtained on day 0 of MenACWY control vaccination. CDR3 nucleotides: TGTGCCAGCAGCTTAGGCAGGGGTGGCAATTCACCCCTCCACTTT. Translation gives CASSLGRGGNSPLHF.